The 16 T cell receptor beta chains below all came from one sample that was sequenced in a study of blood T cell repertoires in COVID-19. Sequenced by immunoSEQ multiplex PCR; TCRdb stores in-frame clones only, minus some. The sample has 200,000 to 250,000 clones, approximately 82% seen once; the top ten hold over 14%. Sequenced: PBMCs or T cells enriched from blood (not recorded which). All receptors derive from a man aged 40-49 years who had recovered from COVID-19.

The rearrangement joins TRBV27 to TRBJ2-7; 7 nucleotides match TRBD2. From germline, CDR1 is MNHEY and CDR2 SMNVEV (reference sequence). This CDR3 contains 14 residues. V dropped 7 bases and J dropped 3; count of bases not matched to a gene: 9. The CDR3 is CASTSWGGSYEQYF. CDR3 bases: TGTGCCAGCACCTCTTGGGGCGGGAGCTACGAGCAGTACTTC.

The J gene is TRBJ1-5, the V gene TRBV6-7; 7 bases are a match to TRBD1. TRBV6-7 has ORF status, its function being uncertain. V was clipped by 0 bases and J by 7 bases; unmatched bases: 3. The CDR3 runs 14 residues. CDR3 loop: CASSYSGGGQPQHF. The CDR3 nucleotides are TGTGCCAGCAGTTACTCAGGGGGCGGACAGCCCCAGCATTTT.

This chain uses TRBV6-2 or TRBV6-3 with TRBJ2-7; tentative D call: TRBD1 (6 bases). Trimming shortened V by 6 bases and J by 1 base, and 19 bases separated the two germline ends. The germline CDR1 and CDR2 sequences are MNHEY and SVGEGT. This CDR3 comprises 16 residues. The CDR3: CASSGYGDIISYEQYF. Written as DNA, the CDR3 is TGTGCCAGCAGCGGATATGGGGACATTATTTCCTACGAGCAGTACTTC.

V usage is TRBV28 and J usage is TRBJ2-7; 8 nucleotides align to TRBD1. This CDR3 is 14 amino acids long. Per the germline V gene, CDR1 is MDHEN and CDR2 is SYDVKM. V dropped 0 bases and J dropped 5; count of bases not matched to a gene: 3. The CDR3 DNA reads TGTGCCAGCAGTTTATGGGACAGGGCCCACGAGCAGTACTTC. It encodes CASSLWDRAHEQYF.

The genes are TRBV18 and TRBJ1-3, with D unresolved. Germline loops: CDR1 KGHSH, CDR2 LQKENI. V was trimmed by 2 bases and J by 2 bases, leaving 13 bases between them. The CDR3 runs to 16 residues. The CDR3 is CASSPMTAGAGNTIYF. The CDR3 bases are TGTGCCAGCTCACCAATGACTGCCGGGGCTGGAAACACCATATATTTT.

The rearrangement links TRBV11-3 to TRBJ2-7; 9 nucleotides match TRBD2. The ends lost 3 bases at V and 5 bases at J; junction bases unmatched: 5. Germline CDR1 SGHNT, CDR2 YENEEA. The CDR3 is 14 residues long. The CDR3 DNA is TGTGCCAGCAGCTTGGGCGGGGGGGCCCACGAGCAGTACTTC. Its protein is CASSLGGGAHEQYF.

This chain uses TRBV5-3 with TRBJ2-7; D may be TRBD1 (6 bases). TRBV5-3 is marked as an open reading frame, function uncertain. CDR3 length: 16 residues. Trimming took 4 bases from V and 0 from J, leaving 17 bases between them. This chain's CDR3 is CARSIGQGTSSYEQYF. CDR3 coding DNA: TGTGCCAGAAGCATAGGTCAGGGGACGAGCTCCTACGAGCAGTACTTC.

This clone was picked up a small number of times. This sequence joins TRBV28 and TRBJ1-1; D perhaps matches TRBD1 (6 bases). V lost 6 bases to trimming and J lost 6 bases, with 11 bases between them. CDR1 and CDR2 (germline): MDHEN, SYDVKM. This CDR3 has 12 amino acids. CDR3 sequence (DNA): TGTGCCAGCAGGAGGGGGGGCCCTGAAGCTTTCTTT. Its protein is CASRRGGPEAFF. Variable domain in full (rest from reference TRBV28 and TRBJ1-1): DVKVTQSSRYLVKRTGEKVFLECVQDMDHENMFWYRQDPGLGLRLIYFSYDVKMKEKGDIPEGYSVSREKKERFSLILESASTNQTSMYLCASRRGGPEAFFGQGTRLTVV.

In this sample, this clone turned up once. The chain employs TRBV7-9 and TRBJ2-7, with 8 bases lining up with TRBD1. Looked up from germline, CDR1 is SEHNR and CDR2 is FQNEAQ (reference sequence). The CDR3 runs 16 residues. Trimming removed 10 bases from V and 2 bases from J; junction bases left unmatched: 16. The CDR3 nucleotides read TGTGCCATCGACTCCCGCAGGGGGCAGAGCCCCTACGAGCAGTACTTC. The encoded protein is CAIDSRRGQSPYEQYF. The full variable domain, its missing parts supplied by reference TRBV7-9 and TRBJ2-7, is DTGVSQNPRHKITKRGQNVTFRCDPISEHNRLYWYRQTLGQGPEFLTYFQNEAQLEKSRLLSDRFSAERPKGSFSTLEIQRTEQGDSAMYLCAIDSRRGQSPYEQYFGPGTRLTVT.

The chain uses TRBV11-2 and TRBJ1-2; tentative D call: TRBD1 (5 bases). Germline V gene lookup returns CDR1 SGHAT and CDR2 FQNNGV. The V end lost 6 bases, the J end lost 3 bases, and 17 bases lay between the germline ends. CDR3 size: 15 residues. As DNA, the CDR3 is TGTGCCAGCAGGCGCTTTACCGGGGGACACTATGGCTACACCTTC. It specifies CASRRFTGGHYGYTF.

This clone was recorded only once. The chain's CDR3 is CASSPGDGNQPQHF. CDR3 DNA: TGTGCCAGCTCACCCGGGGATGGCAATCAGCCCCAGCATTTT. V and J are TRBV18 and TRBJ1-5; D remains ambiguous. The germline gives CDR1 KGHSH, CDR2 LQKENI. The CDR3 consists of 14 residues. The ends were cut back, 3 bases at V and 2 bases at J, with 8 bases in the middle.

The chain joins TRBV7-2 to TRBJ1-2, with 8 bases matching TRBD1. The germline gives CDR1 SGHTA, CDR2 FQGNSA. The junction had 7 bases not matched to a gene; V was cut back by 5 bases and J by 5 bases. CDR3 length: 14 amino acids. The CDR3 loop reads CASSRHGQGYGYTF. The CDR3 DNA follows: TGTGCCAGCAGCCGGCATGGACAGGGTTATGGCTACACCTTC.

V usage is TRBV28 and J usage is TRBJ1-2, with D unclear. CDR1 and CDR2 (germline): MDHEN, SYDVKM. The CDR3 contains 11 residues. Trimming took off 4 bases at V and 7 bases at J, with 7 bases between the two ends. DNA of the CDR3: TGTGCCAGCAGTTCCCCCTTTGGCTACACCTTC. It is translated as CASSSPFGYTF.

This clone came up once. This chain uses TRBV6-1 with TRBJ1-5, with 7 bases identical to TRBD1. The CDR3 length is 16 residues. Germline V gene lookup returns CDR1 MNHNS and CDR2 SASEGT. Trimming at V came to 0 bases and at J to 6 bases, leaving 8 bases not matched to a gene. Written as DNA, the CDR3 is TGTGCCAGCAGTGAAGCCCAGACAGGGTTCGGTCAGCCCCAGCATTTT. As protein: CASSEAQTGFGQPQHF.

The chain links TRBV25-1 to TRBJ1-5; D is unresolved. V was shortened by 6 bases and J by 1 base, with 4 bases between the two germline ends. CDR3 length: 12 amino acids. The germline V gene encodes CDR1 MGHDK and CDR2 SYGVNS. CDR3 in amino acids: CASRASNQPQHF. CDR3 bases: TGTGCCAGCAGGGCCAGCAATCAGCCCCAGCATTTT. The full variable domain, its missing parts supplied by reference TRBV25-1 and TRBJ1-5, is EADIYQTPRYLVIGTGKKITLECSQTMGHDKMYWYQQDPGMELHLIHYSYGVNSTEKGDLSSESTVSRIRTEHFPLTLESARPSHTSQYLCASRASNQPQHFGDGTRLSIL.

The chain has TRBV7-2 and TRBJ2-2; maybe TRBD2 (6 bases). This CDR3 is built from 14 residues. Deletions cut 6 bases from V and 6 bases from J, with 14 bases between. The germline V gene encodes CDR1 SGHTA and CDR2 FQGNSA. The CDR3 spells CASSPGGPAGELFF. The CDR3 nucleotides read TGTGCCAGCAGTCCCGGAGGGCCGGCCGGGGAGCTGTTTTTT.